Following are 26 T cell receptor beta chains from one sample sequenced in a study of shared clonotypes between healthy human individuals. Measured with immunoSEQ multiplex PCR; TCRdb has only the in-frame clones, and not every one. The sample has 2 million to 3 million clones, around nine tenths seen once. The sample was naive CD4+ T cells sorted from blood. Subset meaning: CD45RA+ positively selected. Receptors originate from a man aged 18 to 29 in good health.

The chain employs TRBV2 and TRBJ2-2; D unresolved. Per germline, CDR1 SNHLY and CDR2 FYNNEI. V lost 7 bases to trimming and J lost 1 base, with 10 bases between them. The CDR3 is 14 residues long. This CDR3 is CASIPDGNTGELFF. The DNA for the CDR3 is TGTGCCAGCATCCCGGACGGGAACACCGGGGAGCTGTTTTTT.

The chain is built from TRBV10-3 and TRBJ2-7; D call uncertain. V was cut by 2 bases and J by 3 bases, with 14 bases left in between. There are 15 residues in the CDR3. Germline V CDR1 and CDR2: ENHRY, SYGVKD. The DNA for the CDR3 is TGTGCCATCAGTGAGCATCAGACTGGTAACTACGAGCAGTACTTC. Its translation is CAISEHQTGNYEQYF.

The chain employs TRBV28 and TRBJ2-6, with 7 positions matching TRBD2. V trimming: 8 bases; J trimming: 0 bases; junction bases outside the gene matches: 4. Germline V CDR1 and CDR2: MDHEN, SYDVKM. The CDR3 contains 15 residues. The CDR3 spells CASRGGGSGANVLTF. In DNA form, the CDR3 reads TGTGCCAGCCGAGGCGGGGGCTCTGGGGCCAACGTCCTGACTTTC.

The V call is TRBV18, the J call TRBJ2-7; D gene uncertain. This CDR3 spans 14 amino acids. The V end was cut by 4 bases, the J end by 7 bases, with 17 bases between. The germline V gene encodes CDR1 KGHSH and CDR2 LQKENI. In DNA, the CDR3 is TGTGCCAGCTCACTTGGGGAAACTGCCAGGGAGCAGTACTTC. It is translated as CASSLGETAREQYF.

The chain is built from TRBV5-1 and TRBJ2-5; 8 bases are a match to TRBD2. The ends lost 1 base at V and 5 bases at J; junction bases unmatched: 13. This CDR3 contains 17 residues. Germline V gives CDR1 SGHRS, CDR2 YFSETQ. Here the CDR3 reads CASSLNGNGGAGETQYF. The CDR3 DNA sequence: TGCGCCAGCAGCTTGAATGGGAACGGGGGGGCTGGTGAGACCCAGTACTTC.

The chain is built from TRBV10-3 and TRBJ2-3; 7 bases map to TRBD2. CDR1 is ENHRY, CDR2 SYGVKD, per germline. CDR3 length equals 15 residues. V was clipped by 4 bases and J by 5 bases; unmatched bases: 9. The CDR3 DNA reads TGTGCCATCAGTGCAAAAGGACTAGTTGTAGATACGCAGTATTTT. Its translation is CAISAKGLVVDTQYF.

The chain carries TRBV7-9 and TRBJ1-6; a possible D gene is TRBD1 (5 bases). Trimming removed 4 bases from V and 8 bases from J, with 12 bases in between. The germline gives CDR1 SEHNR, CDR2 FQNEAQ (reference sequence). The CDR3 is 14 residues long. The CDR3 sequence: CASSSREGDSPLHF. CDR3 coding DNA: TGTGCCAGCAGCTCCAGGGAAGGGGATTCACCCCTCCACTTT. The full variable domain, completed using reference TRBV7-9 and TRBJ1-6, is DTGVSQNPRHKITKRGQNVTFRCDPISEHNRLYWYRQTLGQGPEFLTYFQNEAQLEKSRLLSDRFSAERPKGSFSTLEIQRTEQGDSAMYLCASSSREGDSPLHFGNGTRLTVT.

In the case of this clone: An end of the junction differs from the germline gene, which may be a read error. V gene TRBV7-2 combines with J gene TRBJ1-1, with D uncertain. The CDR3 has 15 residues. From germline, CDR1 is SGHTA and CDR2 FQGNSA. The CDR3 DNA follows: TGTGCCAGCAGCTTAGATGCCCACCGGAACGCTGAAGCTTTCTTT. This codes for CASSLDAHRNAEAFF.

The genes are TRBV25-1 and TRBJ2-3; the D is unclear. Trimming pared 0 bases from V and 2 bases from J, leaving 0 bases between. From germline, CDR1 is MGHDK and CDR2 SYGVNS. The length of the CDR3 is 12 residues. The chain's CDR3 is CASSEYTDTQYF. The CDR3 DNA follows: TGTGCCAGCAGTGAATACACAGATACGCAGTATTTT. The whole variable domain, filled in from reference TRBV25-1 and TRBJ2-3, reads EADIYQTPRYLVIGTGKKITLECSQTMGHDKMYWYQQDPGMELHLIHYSYGVNSTEKGDLSSESTVSRIRTEHFPLTLESARPSHTSQYLCASSEYTDTQYFGPGTRLTVL.

CDR3 residues: CASSSLLGETQYF. Here the CDR3 DNA reads TGTGCCAGCAGCTCCCTACTAGGAGAGACCCAGTACTTC. The chain combines TRBV7-2 with TRBJ2-5, with D tentatively TRBD2 (5 bases). Trimming stripped 4 bases from V and 4 bases from J, with 10 bases between. This CDR3 spans 13 amino acids. Germline loops: CDR1 SGHTA, CDR2 FQGNSA.

The genes are TRBV30 and TRBJ2-1; D may be TRBD1 or TRBD2 (5 bases each). The length of the CDR3 is 13 residues. Germline CDR1 is GTSNPN and CDR2 is SVGIG (reference sequence). V was cut by 5 bases and J by 4 bases, with 12 bases left in between. CDR3 DNA: TGTGCCTGGGATCAGGGACCTTACAATGAGCAGTTCTTC. As protein: CAWDQGPYNEQFF.

The rearrangement joins TRBV18 to TRBJ1-1, with 9 bases matching TRBD1. Trimming took 5 bases from V and 4 from J; bases not matched to a gene: 8. The CDR3 extends over 15 amino acids. CDR1 is KGHSH and CDR2 is LQKENI in the germline V gene. DNA for the CDR3: TGTGCCAGCTCATCTCAGACAGGGGGGAGCACTGAAGCTTTCTTT. Protein sequence: CASSSQTGGSTEAFF.

The V call is TRBV7-9, the J call TRBJ1-4; unclear D gene. This CDR3 spans 17 amino acids. Trimming cost V 1 base and J 0 bases, with 12 bases left between them. CDR1 is SEHNR and CDR2 is FQNEAQ in the germline V gene (reference sequence). CDR3 in DNA: TGTGCCAGCAGCTTAGGAGGCCCAGTTGCAACTAATGAAAAACTGTTTTTT. This codes for CASSLGGPVATNEKLFF.

This chain uses TRBV5-6 with TRBJ2-7; D gene unclear. The CDR3 length is 15 residues. CDR1 and CDR2 from the germline V gene are SGHDT and YYEEEE. Trimming took 0 bases from V and 0 from J, leaving 10 bases between them. CDR3: CASSLAQWSSYEQYF. Written as DNA, the CDR3 is TGTGCCAGCAGCTTGGCTCAGTGGAGCTCCTACGAGCAGTACTTC. Looking up the rest from reference TRBV5-6 and TRBJ2-7 gives the full variable domain: DAGVTQSPTHLIKTRGQQVTLRCSPKSGHDTVSWYQQALGQGPQFIFQYYEEEERQRGNFPDRFSGHQFPNYSSELNVNALLLGDSALYLCASSLAQWSSYEQYFGPGTRLTVT.

The chain combines TRBV14 with TRBJ2-5, with D maybe TRBD2 (6 bases). Germline values: CDR1 SGHDN, CDR2 FVKESK. Trimming shortened V by 3 bases and J by 10 bases, and 24 bases separated the two germline ends. This CDR3 spans 16 amino acids. The CDR3 spells CASSQGTSPYWGDQYF. Written as DNA, the CDR3 is TGTGCCAGCAGCCAGGGGACTTCACCGTACTGGGGGGACCAGTACTTC.

The chain joins TRBV5-6 to TRBJ2-7; 9 positions agree with TRBD2. Germline CDR1 is SGHDT and CDR2 is YYEEEE. The trim removed 0 bases at V and 5 bases at J, leaving 6 bases unmatched. This CDR3 is built from 15 residues. The CDR3 loop reads CASSLARGGAHEQYF. CDR3 sequence (DNA): TGTGCCAGCAGCTTGGCTCGCGGGGGGGCCCACGAGCAGTACTTC.

The chain couples TRBV6-1 to TRBJ1-2, with a weak D call TRBD1 (5 bases). This CDR3 is built from 13 residues. In germline, CDR1 is MNHNS, CDR2 SASEGT. The V end lost 4 bases, the J end lost 6 bases, and 12 bases lay between the germline ends. CDR3 coding DNA: TGTGCCAGCAGTGTGAGACAGCGGAATGGCTACACCTTC. It codes for CASSVRQRNGYTF.

The chain carries TRBV5-1 and TRBJ1-4; no clear D gene. The CDR3 covers 15 residues. Germline V gene lookup returns CDR1 SGHRS and CDR2 YFSETQ. Trimming took off 4 bases at V and 8 bases at J, with 18 bases between the two ends. CDR3 protein: CASSRAGDTGEKLFF. For the CDR3, the DNA is TGCGCCAGCAGCAGGGCTGGGGATACGGGGGAAAAACTGTTTTTT.

For this clone: This sample includes further DNA sequences coding for the same CDR3. The V call is TRBV6-5, the J call TRBJ2-2, with no clear D. From germline, CDR1 is MNHEY and CDR2 SVGAGI. The CDR3 is made up of 11 amino acids. Trimming took 6 bases from V and 4 from J, leaving 3 bases between them. CDR3 bases: TGTGCCAGCAGGAGCACCGGGGAGCTGTTTTTT. Protein sequence: CASRSTGELFF.

This clone is a singleton in its sample. J is TRBJ1-2 and V is TRBV6-1, with D possibly matching TRBD1 (5 bases). The V end was cut by 5 bases, the J end by 1 base, with 14 bases between. The CDR3 sequence is 15 residues long. CDR1 is MNHNS, CDR2 SASEGT, per germline. As DNA, the CDR3 is TGTGCCAGCAGTCCTCGAGGGGTCCATAACTATGGCTACACCTTC. Translated, it gives CASSPRGVHNYGYTF.

This chain links TRBV9 with TRBJ2-7, with D possibly matching TRBD1 (7 bases). Per the germline V gene, CDR1 is SGDLS and CDR2 is YYNGEE. Trimming removed 3 bases from V and 7 bases from J, with 20 bases in between. This CDR3 contains 15 residues. Here the CDR3 DNA reads TGTGCCAGCAGCGCAAGAGGACAGGTAGGGGGGGAGCAGTACTTC. This translates into CASSARGQVGGEQYF. The entire variable domain, with the rest obtained from reference TRBV9 and TRBJ2-7, is as follows: DSGVTQTPKHLITATGQRVTLRCSPRSGDLSVYWYQQSLDQGLQFLIQYYNGEERAKGNILERFSAQQFPDLHSELNLSSLELGDSALYFCASSARGQVGGEQYFGPGTRLTVT.

The chain carries TRBV5-1 and TRBJ2-3; D might be TRBD2 (6 bases). CDR1 is SGHRS and CDR2 is YFSETQ in the germline V gene. The CDR3 has 16 residues. V was pared by 2 bases and J by 2 bases, with 15 bases between. CDR3 DNA sequence: TGCGCCAGCAGCTTTAGGTTCGAGCGGGTCACAGATACGCAGTATTTT. This codes for CASSFRFERVTDTQYF.

DNA of the CDR3: TGCGCCAGCAGTCAGGCAGGGGAATCCTACGAGCAGTACTTC. Translated: CASSQAGESYEQYF. The chain carries TRBV23-1 and TRBJ2-7; tentative D call: TRBD1 (6 bases). TRBV23-1 is an ORF; its function is uncertain. Trimming stripped 3 bases from V and 1 base from J, with 10 bases between. The CDR3 consists of 14 residues.

The chain employs TRBV6-5 and TRBJ2-1; D perhaps matches TRBD1 (6 bases). V gave up 5 bases and J gave up 7 bases, with 12 bases separating them. CDR1 is MNHEY and CDR2 is SVGAGI in the germline V gene. The CDR3 has 13 residues. CDR3: CASSRGIMNEQFF. CDR3 nucleotides: TGTGCCAGCAGTAGGGGGATCATGAATGAGCAGTTCTTC.

The V call is TRBV9, the J call TRBJ2-3; D remains ambiguous. This CDR3 contains 16 residues. CDR1 and CDR2 from the germline V gene are SGDLS and YYNGEE. The V end was cut by 3 bases, the J end by 2 bases, with 16 bases between. CDR3: CASSAIPDESTDTQYF. CDR3 DNA sequence: TGTGCCAGCAGCGCTATTCCCGATGAATCCACAGATACGCAGTATTTT.

The chain carries TRBV25-1 and TRBJ2-5; maybe TRBD1 (7 bases). Germline CDR1 and CDR2: MGHDK and SYGVNS. The CDR3 contains 16 residues. V gave up 4 bases and J gave up 1 base, with 16 bases separating them. The CDR3 DNA is TGTGCCAGCAGTGTTCAATCAGGGGGGTCCCAAGAGACCCAGTACTTC. Translating gives CASSVQSGGSQETQYF. Variable domain in full (rest from reference TRBV25-1 and TRBJ2-5): EADIYQTPRYLVIGTGKKITLECSQTMGHDKMYWYQQDPGMELHLIHYSYGVNSTEKGDLSSESTVSRIRTEHFPLTLESARPSHTSQYLCASSVQSGGSQETQYFGPGTRLLVL.